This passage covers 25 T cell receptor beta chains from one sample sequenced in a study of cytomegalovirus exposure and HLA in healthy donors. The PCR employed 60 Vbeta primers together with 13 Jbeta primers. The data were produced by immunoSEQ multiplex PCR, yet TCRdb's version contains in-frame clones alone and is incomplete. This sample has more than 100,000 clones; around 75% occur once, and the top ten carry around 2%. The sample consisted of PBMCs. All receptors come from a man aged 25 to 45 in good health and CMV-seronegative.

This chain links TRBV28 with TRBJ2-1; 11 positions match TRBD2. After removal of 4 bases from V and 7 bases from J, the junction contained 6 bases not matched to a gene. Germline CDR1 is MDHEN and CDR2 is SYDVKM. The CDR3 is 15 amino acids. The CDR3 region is CASSSLAGGRNEQFF. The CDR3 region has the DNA TGTGCCAGCAGTTCTTTAGCGGGGGGGCGGAATGAGCAGTTCTTC.

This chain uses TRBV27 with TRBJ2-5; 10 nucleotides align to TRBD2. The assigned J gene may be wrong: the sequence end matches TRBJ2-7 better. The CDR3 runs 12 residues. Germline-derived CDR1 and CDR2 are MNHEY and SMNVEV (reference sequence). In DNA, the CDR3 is TGTGCCAGCGAGGGACTAGCGAACGAGCAGTACTTC. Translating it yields CASEGLANEQYF.

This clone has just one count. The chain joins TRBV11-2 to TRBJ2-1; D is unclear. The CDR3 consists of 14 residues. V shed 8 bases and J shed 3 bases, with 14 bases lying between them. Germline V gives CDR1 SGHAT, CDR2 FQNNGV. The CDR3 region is CASEPTDFYNEQFF. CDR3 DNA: TGTGCCAGCGAACCTACTGACTTCTACAATGAGCAGTTCTTC.

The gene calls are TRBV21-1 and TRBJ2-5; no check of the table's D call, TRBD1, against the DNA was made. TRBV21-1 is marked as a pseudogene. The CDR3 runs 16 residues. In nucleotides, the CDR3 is TGTGCCAGCAGCCCTTACAGGGGGCCTACCGAAGAGACCCAGTACTTC. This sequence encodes CASSPYRGPTEETQYF.

CDR3 sequence: CASSGQTGSSNQPQHF. The CDR3 bases are TGTGCCAGCAGTGGCCAGACGGGTTCTAGCAATCAGCCCCAGCATTTT. The rearrangement links TRBV25-1 to TRBJ1-5; D unclear. Germline V gene data show CDR1 as MGHDK and CDR2 as SYGVNS. This CDR3 spans 16 amino acids. V was shortened by 4 bases and J by 0 bases, with 13 bases between the two germline ends. Variable domain in full (rest from reference TRBV25-1 and TRBJ1-5): EADIYQTPRYLVIGTGKKITLECSQTMGHDKMYWYQQDPGMELHLIHYSYGVNSTEKGDLSSESTVSRIRTEHFPLTLESARPSHTSQYLCASSGQTGSSNQPQHFGDGTRLSIL.

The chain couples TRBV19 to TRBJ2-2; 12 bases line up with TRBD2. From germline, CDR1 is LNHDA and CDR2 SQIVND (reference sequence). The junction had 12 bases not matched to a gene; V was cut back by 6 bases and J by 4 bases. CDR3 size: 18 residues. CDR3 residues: CASSDRWTSGVGTGELFF. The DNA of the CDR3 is TGTGCCAGTAGCGATAGATGGACTAGCGGGGTGGGCACCGGGGAGCTGTTTTTT.

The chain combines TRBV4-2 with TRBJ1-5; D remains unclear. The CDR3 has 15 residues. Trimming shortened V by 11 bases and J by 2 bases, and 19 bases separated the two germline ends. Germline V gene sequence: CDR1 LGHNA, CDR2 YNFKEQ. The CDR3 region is CAAPPEGRGNQPQHF. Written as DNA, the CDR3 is TGTGCCGCGCCCCCGGAGGGCCGGGGCAATCAGCCCCAGCATTTT.

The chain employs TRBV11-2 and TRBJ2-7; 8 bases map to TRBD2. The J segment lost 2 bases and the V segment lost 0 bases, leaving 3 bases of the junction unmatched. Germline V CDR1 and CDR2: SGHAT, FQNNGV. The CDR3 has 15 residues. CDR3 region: CASSLERGAAYEQYF. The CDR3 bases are TGTGCCAGCAGCTTAGAGCGGGGGGCAGCCTACGAGCAGTACTTC. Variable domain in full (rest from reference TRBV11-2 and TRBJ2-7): EAGVAQSPRYKIIEKRQSVAFWCNPISGHATLYWYQQILGQGPKLLIQFQNNGVVDDSQLPKDRFSAERLKGVDSTLKIQPAKLEDSAVYLCASSLERGAAYEQYFGPGTRLTVT.

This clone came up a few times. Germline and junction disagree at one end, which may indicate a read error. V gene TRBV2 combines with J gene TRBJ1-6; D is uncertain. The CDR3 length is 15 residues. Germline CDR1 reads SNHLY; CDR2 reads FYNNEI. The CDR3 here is CASSALETANSPLHF. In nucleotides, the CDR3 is TGTGCCAGTAGTGCCCTGGAGACCGCGAATTCACCCCTCCACTTT.

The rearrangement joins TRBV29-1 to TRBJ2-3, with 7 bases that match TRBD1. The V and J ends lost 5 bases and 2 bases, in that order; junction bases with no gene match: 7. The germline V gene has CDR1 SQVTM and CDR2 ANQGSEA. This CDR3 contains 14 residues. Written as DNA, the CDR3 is TGCAGCGTTAGTGGGACAGACAACACAGATACGCAGTATTTT. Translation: CSVSGTDNTDTQYF.

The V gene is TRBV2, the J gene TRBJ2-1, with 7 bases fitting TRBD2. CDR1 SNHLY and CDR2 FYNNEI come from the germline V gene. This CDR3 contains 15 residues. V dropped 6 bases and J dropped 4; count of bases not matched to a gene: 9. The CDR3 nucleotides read TGTGCCAGCAGCCCCCTGCAGGGAGGGTACAATGAGCAGTTCTTC. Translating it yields CASSPLQGGYNEQFF.

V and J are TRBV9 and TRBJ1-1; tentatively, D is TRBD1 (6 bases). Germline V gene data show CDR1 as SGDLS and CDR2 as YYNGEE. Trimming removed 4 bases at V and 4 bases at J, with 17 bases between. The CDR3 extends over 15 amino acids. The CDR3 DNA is TGTGCCAGCAGCCCACGCCGGGACACTCGCACTGAAGCTTTCTTT. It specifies CASSPRRDTRTEAFF.

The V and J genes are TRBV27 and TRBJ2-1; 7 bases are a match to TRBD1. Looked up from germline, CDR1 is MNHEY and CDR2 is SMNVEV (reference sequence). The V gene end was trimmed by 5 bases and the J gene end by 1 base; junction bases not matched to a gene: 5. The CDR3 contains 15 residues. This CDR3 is CASSAPGGSYNEQFF. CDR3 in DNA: TGTGCCAGCAGTGCCCCAGGGGGTTCCTACAATGAGCAGTTCTTC.

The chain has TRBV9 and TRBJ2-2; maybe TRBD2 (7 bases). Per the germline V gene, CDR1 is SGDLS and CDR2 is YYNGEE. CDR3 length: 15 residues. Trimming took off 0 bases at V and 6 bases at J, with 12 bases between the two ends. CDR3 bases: TGTGCCAGCAGCGTAGCGGGGGGCCCGGCCGGGGAGCTGTTTTTT. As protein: CASSVAGGPAGELFF.

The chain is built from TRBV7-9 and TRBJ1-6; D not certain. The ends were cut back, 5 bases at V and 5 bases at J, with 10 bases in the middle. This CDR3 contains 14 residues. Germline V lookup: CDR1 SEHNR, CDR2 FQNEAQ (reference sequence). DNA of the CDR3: TGTGCCAGCAGCCTAATCGGGGATAATTCACCCCTCCACTTT. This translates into CASSLIGDNSPLHF.

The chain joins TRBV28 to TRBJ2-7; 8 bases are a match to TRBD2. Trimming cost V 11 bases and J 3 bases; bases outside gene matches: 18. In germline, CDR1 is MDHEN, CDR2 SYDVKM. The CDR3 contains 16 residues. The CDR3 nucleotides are TGTGCCTCTGCTCCGTCCAGCGGGGGTTACCTCTACGAGCAGTACTTC. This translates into CASAPSSGGYLYEQYF.

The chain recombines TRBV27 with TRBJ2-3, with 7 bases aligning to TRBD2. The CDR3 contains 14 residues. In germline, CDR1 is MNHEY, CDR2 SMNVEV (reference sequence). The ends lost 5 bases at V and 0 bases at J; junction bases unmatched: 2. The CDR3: CASSQGGSTDTQYF. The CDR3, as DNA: TGTGCCAGCAGTCAGGGAGGGAGCACAGATACGCAGTATTTT.

The CDR3 coding sequence is TGTGCCAGCAGTTTAAGACTAGCGGGGCACTACGAGCAGTACTTC. Protein product: CASSLRLAGHYEQYF. The V gene is TRBV28, the J gene TRBJ2-7; 11 bases fit TRBD2. Germline V gene data show CDR1 as MDHEN and CDR2 as SYDVKM. With 2 bases clipped from V and 3 bases from J, the junction kept 3 bases outside the gene matches. The CDR3 runs 15 residues.

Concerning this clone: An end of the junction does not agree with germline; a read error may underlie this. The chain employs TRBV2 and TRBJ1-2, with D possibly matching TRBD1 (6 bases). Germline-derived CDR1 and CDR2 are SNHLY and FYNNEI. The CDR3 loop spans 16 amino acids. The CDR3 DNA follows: TGTGCCAGCAGTCAAGCCCTGGGGACAACATCTGGGGGCTACACCTTC. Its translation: CASSQALGTTSGGYTF.

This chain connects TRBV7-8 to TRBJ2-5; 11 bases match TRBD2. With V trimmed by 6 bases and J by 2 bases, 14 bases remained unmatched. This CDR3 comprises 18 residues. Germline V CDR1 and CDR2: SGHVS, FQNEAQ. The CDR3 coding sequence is TGTGCCAGCAGTTCTTATACTAGCGGGGGAACACTACAAGAGACCCAGTACTTC. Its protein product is CASSSYTSGGTLQETQYF.

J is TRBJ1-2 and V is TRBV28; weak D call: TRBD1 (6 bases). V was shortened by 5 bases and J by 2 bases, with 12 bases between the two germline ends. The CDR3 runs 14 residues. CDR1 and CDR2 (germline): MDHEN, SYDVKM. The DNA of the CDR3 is TGTGCCAGCAGTCTAGTGGGGGCGAACTATGGCTACACCTTC. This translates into CASSLVGANYGYTF.

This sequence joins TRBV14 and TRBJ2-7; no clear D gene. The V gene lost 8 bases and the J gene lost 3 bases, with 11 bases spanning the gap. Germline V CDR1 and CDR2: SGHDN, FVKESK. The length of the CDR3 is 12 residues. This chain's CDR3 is CASGPPGYEQYF. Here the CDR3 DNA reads TGTGCCAGCGGCCCGCCGGGCTACGAGCAGTACTTC. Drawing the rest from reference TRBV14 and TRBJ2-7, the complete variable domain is EAGVTQFPSHSVIEKGQTVTLRCDPISGHDNLYWYRRVMGKEIKFLLHFVKESKQDESGMPNNRFLAERTGGTYSTLKVQPAELEDSGVYFCASGPPGYEQYFGPGTRLTVT.

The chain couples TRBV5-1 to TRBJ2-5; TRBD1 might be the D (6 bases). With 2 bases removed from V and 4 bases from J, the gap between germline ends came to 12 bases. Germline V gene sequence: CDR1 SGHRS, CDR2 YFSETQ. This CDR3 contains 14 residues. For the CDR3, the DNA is TGCGCCAGCAGCTTCAGGGGCATGGCAGAGACCCAGTACTTC. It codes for CASSFRGMAETQYF.

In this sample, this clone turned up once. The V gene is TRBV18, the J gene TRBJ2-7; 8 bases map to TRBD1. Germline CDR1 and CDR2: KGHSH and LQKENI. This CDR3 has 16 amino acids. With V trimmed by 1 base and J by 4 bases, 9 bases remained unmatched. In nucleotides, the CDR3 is TGTGCCAGCTCACCACGTGCAAGGACAGGGTATTACGAGCAGTACTTC. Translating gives CASSPRARTGYYEQYF.

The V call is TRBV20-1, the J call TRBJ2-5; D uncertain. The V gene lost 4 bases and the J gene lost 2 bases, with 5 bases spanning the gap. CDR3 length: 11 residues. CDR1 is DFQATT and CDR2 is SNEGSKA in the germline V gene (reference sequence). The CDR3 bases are TGCAGTGCTATCCTTCAAGAGACCCAGTACTTC. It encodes CSAILQETQYF.